This T cell receptor beta chain was observed in a study of molecular identifiers for immune sequencing clone quantification. TCRdb passed the PCR reads through MiXCR, listing each CDR3 protein once. The data show 460,000 or so distinct CDR3 sequences, approximately 25% seen once. There are 19 residues in the CDR3. Germline V CDR1 and CDR2: SNHLY, FYNNEI. V lost 4 bases, J lost 7 bases, and 26 bases lay in between. This clonotype was picked up a small number of times. The TCR originated in a human donor in good health. Some libraries in this study had Jurkat cell RNA spiked in. This chain uses TRBV2 with TRBJ1-6; possible D gene TRBD1, 5 bases. Sequencing input: naive CD8+ T cells from blood, with Jurkat cell RNA spiked in. Subset here: FACS-sorted CD8+CD4-CCR7+CD45RA+ naive T cells. DNA of the CDR3: TGTGCCAGCAGTGCTACGACGGGGTGGGGGGTTAATCTGAATTCACCCCTCCACTTT. Translation: CASSATTGWGVNLNSPLHF.